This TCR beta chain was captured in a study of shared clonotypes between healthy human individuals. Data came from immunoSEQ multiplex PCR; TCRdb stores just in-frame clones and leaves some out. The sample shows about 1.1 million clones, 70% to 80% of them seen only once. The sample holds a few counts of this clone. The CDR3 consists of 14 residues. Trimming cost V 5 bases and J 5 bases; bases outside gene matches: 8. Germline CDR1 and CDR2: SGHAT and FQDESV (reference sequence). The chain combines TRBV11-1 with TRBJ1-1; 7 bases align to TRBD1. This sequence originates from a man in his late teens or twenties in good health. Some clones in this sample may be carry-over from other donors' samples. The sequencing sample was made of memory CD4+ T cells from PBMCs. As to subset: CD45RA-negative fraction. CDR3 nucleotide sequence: TGTGCCAGCAGCCGGGACAGAGGGACTACTGAAGCTTTCTTT. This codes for CASSRDRGTTEAFF. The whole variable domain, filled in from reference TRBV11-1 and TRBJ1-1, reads EAEVAQSPRYKITEKSQAVAFWCDPISGHATLYWYRQILGQGPELLVQFQDESVVDDSQLPKDRFSAERLKGVDSTLKIQPAELGDSAMYLCASSRDRGTTEAFFGQGTRLTVV.